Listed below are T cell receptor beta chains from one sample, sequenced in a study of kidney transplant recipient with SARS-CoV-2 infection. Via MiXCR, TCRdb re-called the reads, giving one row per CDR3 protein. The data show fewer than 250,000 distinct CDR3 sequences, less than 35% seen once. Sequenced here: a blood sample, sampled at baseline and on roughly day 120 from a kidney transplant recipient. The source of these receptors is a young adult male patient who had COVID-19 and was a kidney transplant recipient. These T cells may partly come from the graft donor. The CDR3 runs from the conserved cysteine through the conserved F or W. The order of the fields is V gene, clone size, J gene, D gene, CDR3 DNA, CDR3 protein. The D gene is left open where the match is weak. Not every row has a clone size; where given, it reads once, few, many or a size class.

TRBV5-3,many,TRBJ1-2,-,TGTGCCAGATTAGATCTAGTGGTGAGAAAGACCTATGGCTACACCTTC,CARLDLVVRKTYGYTF
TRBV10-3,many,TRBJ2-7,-,TGTGCCATTAGCCGAGCGGGCGTGTCCTACGAGCAGTACTTC,CAISRAGVSYEQYF
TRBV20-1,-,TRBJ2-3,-,TGCAGTCCCGACAGGTATAGCGCAGATACGCAGTATTTT,CSPDRYSADTQYF
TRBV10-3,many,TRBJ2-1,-,TGTGCCATCAGCGCGGAGGGCCCATACAATGAGCAGTTCTTC,CAISAEGPYNEQFF
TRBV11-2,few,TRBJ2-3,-,TGTGCCAGCAGAAGGGGTGCAGATACGCAGTATTTT,CASRRGADTQYF
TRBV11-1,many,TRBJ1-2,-,TGTGCCAGCAGCGAAACATCTAAGGCTGGAAAGACCTATGGCTACACCTTC,CASSETSKAGKTYGYTF
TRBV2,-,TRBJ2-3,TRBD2,TGTGCCAGCGGTCGACTAGCGGGAGCCTCAGATACGCAGTATTTT,CASGRLAGASDTQYF
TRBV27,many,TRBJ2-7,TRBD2,TGTGCCAGCAGTTGGGGGGGACTAGCGAACGAGCAGTACTTC,CASSWGGLANEQYF
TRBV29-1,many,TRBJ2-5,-,TGCAGCGTTGCGGGAGAGACCCAGTACTTC,CSVAGETQYF
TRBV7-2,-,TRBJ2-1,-,TGTGCCAGCACGGGAAGAGGGGGCAATGAGCAGTTCTTC,CASTGRGGNEQFF
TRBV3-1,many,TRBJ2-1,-,TGTGCCAGCAGCCAAGAATTAGGGCGCGAGCAGTTCTTC,CASSQELGREQFF
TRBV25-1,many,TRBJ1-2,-,TGTGCCAGCAGTAATGTTTCAGAACTGGGAAAGACCTATGGCTACACCTTC,CASSNVSELGKTYGYTF
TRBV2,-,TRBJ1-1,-,TGTGCCAGCAGTAGGAGGGTCCACGCGTCTGCTGAAGCTTTCTTT,CASSRRVHASAEAFF
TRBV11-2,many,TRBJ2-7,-,TGTGCCAGCAGCTTAGGGGCATTTTCCTACGAGCAGTACTTC,CASSLGAFSYEQYF
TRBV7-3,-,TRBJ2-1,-,TGTGCCAGCAGCTTACAGGGCAGGGCCGTGAGGAATGAGCAGTTCTTC,CASSLQGRAVRNEQFF
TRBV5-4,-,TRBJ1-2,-,TGTGCCAGCGTGCATGGCGTACCAGGAAAGACCTATGGCTACACCTTC,CASVHGVPGKTYGYTF
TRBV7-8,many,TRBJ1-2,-,TGTGCCAGCAGCCGGGGAGTGTTTACCCGAAAGACCTATGGCTACACCTTC,CASSRGVFTRKTYGYTF
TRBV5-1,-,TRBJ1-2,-,TGCGCCAGCTTGCGAGAATCGGTTCGAAAGACCTATGGCTACGCCTTC,CASLRESVRKTYGYAF
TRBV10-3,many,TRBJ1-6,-,TGTGCCATCAGTGAGTCGGCAGGGAATTCACCCCTCCACTTT,CAISESAGNSPLHF
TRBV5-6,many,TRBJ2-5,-,TGTGCCAGCAGCTTGACAGAGACCCAGTACTTC,CASSLTETQYF
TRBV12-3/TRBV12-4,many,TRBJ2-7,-,TGTGCCAGCAGTTTCTACGGGGGAGGCAACTACGAGCAGTACTTC,CASSFYGGGNYEQYF
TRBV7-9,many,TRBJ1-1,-,TGTGCCAGCAGCTTCATAGGGGAAGCTTTCTTT,CASSFIGEAFF
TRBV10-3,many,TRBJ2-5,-,TGTGCCATCAGCGGGGCAGCCGACCAAGAGACCCAGTACTTC,CAISGAADQETQYF
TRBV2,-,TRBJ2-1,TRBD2,TGTGCCAGCGGATTTTTAGAGAGGAAAGGGACTAGCGGGCTTTGGGATGAGCAGTTCTTC,CASGFLERKGTSGLWDEQFF
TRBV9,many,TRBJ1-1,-,TGTGCCAGCAGCGTAGGTATTATGAACACTGAAGCTTTCTTT,CASSVGIMNTEAFF
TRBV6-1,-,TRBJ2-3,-,TGTGCCAGCAGTGAAGTAAACGGACTCTTGGATACGCAGTATTTT,CASSEVNGLLDTQYF